These 16 T cell receptor beta chains were all obtained from the same sample, sequenced in a study of T cells after yellow fever vaccination. TCRdb fed the 5' RACE reads into MiXCR, producing one record per CDR3 protein. The sample carries about 500,000 distinct CDR3 sequences, 17% recorded once. The input for sequencing was PBMCs, taken less than 6 days after the first yellow fever vaccination. Receptors were obtained from a young man who received the YFV17D yellow fever vaccine.

This chain connects TRBV29-1 to TRBJ2-1, with D hard to call. Germline V gene sequence: CDR1 SQVTM, CDR2 ANQGSEA. This CDR3 contains 12 residues. The V end lost 4 bases, the J end lost 3 bases, and 7 bases lay between the germline ends. This chain's CDR3 is CSVAENYNEQFF. In DNA form, the CDR3 reads TGCAGCGTTGCGGAGAACTACAATGAGCAGTTCTTC.

This chain links TRBV25-1 with TRBJ1-1; tentative D call: TRBD1 (6 bases). The CDR3 length is 14 residues. The V end lost 6 bases, the J end lost 6 bases, and 17 bases lay between the germline ends. Looked up from germline, CDR1 is MGHDK and CDR2 is SYGVNS. This CDR3 is CASRANSEGAEAFF. CDR3 DNA: TGTGCCAGCAGGGCGAACTCGGAGGGGGCTGAAGCTTTCTTT.

The V gene is TRBV4-3, the J gene TRBJ2-2; maybe TRBD2 (5 bases). CDR3 length: 14 residues. Trimming cost V 1 base and J 5 bases, with 8 bases left between them. From germline, CDR1 is LGHNA and CDR2 YSLEER. The DNA for the CDR3 is TGCGCCAGCAGCCAAGGCCCGGGAACCGGGGAGCTGTTTTTT. The encoded protein is CASSQGPGTGELFF.

CDR3 nucleotides: TGTGCCACCAGTGATGGTGGAAGAGAAGCTTTCTTT. Its protein is CATSDGGREAFF. The chain has TRBV24-1 and TRBJ1-1; D is undetermined. CDR3 length equals 12 residues. CDR1 and CDR2 (germline): KGHDR, SFDVKD. Trimming stripped 3 bases from V and 8 bases from J, with 9 bases between.

The V call is TRBV19, the J call TRBJ1-5; 8 nucleotides align to TRBD1. J lost 4 bases, V lost 9 bases, and 14 bases had no gene match. CDR1 LNHDA and CDR2 SQIVND come from the germline V gene (reference sequence). The CDR3 consists of 16 residues. This chain's CDR3 is CASGEEAGGLNQPQHF. The CDR3 DNA sequence: TGTGCCAGCGGGGAGGAGGCAGGGGGCTTAAATCAGCCCCAGCATTTT.

This clonotype was observed a few times. The chain links TRBV7-9 to TRBJ1-4, with D unresolved. Germline V CDR1 and CDR2: SEHNR, FQNEAQ (reference sequence). The CDR3 has 14 amino acids. Trimming cost V 1 base and J 4 bases, with 7 bases left between them. CDR3 amino acids: CASSLGSNNEKLFF. The CDR3 DNA sequence: TGTGCCAGCAGCTTAGGCAGTAATAATGAAAAACTGTTTTTT.

The chain couples TRBV3-1 to TRBJ2-1; tentatively, D is TRBD2 (7 bases). The germline V gene encodes CDR1 LGHDT and CDR2 YNNKEL (reference sequence). The CDR3 is made up of 17 amino acids. Between the trimmed V and J ends, which lost 8 bases and 6 bases, there was a span of 26 bases. In nucleotides, the CDR3 is TGTGCCAGCGCCCCGGCGCAAGGACGGGGGGCTTTCAATGAGCAGTTCTTC. It codes for CASAPAQGRGAFNEQFF.

The table lists this clonotype with many counts. The CDR3 sequence is CASSVEDRGWDTEAFF. CDR3 sequence (DNA): TGTGCCAGCAGCGTAGAGGACAGGGGGTGGGACACTGAAGCTTTCTTT. The chain is built from TRBV9 and TRBJ1-1; 10 bases align to TRBD1. There are 16 residues in the CDR3. V shed 0 bases, J shed 3 bases, and the junction held 5 bases outside the gene matches. CDR1 and CDR2 (germline): SGDLS, YYNGEE. The full variable domain, with the rest looked up from reference TRBV9 and TRBJ1-1, is DSGVTQTPKHLITATGQRVTLRCSPRSGDLSVYWYQQSLDQGLQFLIQYYNGEERAKGNILERFSAQQFPDLHSELNLSSLELGDSALYFCASSVEDRGWDTEAFFGQGTRLTVV.

The chain has TRBV20-1 and TRBJ2-7; 10 bases fit TRBD1. The CDR3 runs to 15 residues. V dropped 6 bases and J dropped 5; count of bases not matched to a gene: 13. CDR1 DFQATT and CDR2 SNEGSKA come from the germline V gene (reference sequence). The CDR3 bases are TGCAGTGCCTACCATCCGGGACAGGGGTCCGACGAGCAGTACTTC. Translated, it gives CSAYHPGQGSDEQYF.

The V and J genes are TRBV3-1 and TRBJ2-3; a possible D gene is TRBD2 (6 bases). Germline V gene data show CDR1 as LGHDT and CDR2 as YNNKEL (reference sequence). V dropped 1 base and J dropped 8 bases, with 16 bases sitting between them. The CDR3 has 15 amino acids. Written as DNA, the CDR3 is TGTGCCAGCAGCCAAGCTGGATTCCCGGGGGTTACGCAGTATTTT. Amino acid sequence: CASSQAGFPGVTQYF.

This clonotype turned up a few times. The rearrangement joins TRBV2 to TRBJ2-3, with 9 bases that match TRBD2. V shed 5 bases, J shed 5 bases, and the junction held 8 bases outside the gene matches. The CDR3 runs to 15 residues. Germline-derived CDR1 and CDR2 are SNHLY and FYNNEI. The CDR3 DNA reads TGTGCCAGCAGTCCCAGCGGGGGGAGGATAGATACGCAGTATTTT. Residues: CASSPSGGRIDTQYF.

The chain links TRBV6-1 to TRBJ1-1, with TRBD1 identical over 9 bases. The junction had 14 bases not matched to a gene; V was cut back by 6 bases and J by 6 bases. This CDR3 contains 16 residues. Germline V CDR1 and CDR2: MNHNS, SASEGT. The CDR3 region is CASSQTIGQGRPEAFF. CDR3 bases: TGTGCCAGCAGCCAAACGATCGGACAGGGGAGGCCTGAAGCTTTCTTT.

Only a few counts were recorded for this clonotype. The chain carries TRBV28 and TRBJ1-6; D ambiguous. Germline lookup yields CDR1 MDHEN and CDR2 SYDVKM. V lost 3 bases, J lost 6 bases, and 9 bases lay in between. This CDR3 has 14 amino acids. The CDR3 DNA reads TGTGCCAGCAGTTTGGGAGGGCGTAATTCACCCCTCCACTTT. It is translated as CASSLGGRNSPLHF.

In its sample, this clonotype was seen a few times. The gene calls are TRBV4-2 and TRBJ2-2; TRBD1 matches at 9 bases. The trim removed 3 bases at V and 2 bases at J, leaving 4 bases unmatched. This CDR3 comprises 16 residues. From germline, CDR1 is LGHNA and CDR2 YNFKEQ. The CDR3: CASSQGTGINTGELFF. The CDR3 nucleotides are TGTGCCAGCAGCCAGGGGACAGGGATCAACACCGGGGAGCTGTTTTTT.

The chain combines TRBV29-1 with TRBJ2-3, with TRBD2 matching over 8 bases. The V gene's germline CDR1 is SQVTM and CDR2 ANQGSEA. This CDR3 spans 12 amino acids. V shed 6 bases, J shed 5 bases, and the junction held 4 bases outside the gene matches. CDR3 sequence (DNA): TGCAGCGTCGGGAGGGGGGAAGATACGCAGTATTTT. As protein: CSVGRGEDTQYF.

This clonotype occurred a few times. The genes are TRBV9 and TRBJ1-5; 8 bases align to TRBD1. The germline V gene encodes CDR1 SGDLS and CDR2 YYNGEE. V shed 3 bases, J shed 4 bases, and the junction held 6 bases outside the gene matches. The CDR3 extends over 15 amino acids. The CDR3 DNA reads as TGTGCCAGCAGCGAGGGCAGGGGGCCTAATCAGCCCCAGCATTTT. The encoded protein is CASSEGRGPNQPQHF.